The subject of this entry is one T cell receptor beta chain. The data stem from a study of Ad26.COV2.S vaccination and SARS-CoV-2 variants. The assay was immunoSEQ multiplex PCR, and TCRdb's table has in-frame clones only and misses some. The sample has about 350,000 clones, roughly 89% seen once. Regarding treatment: 19 received Ad26.COV2.S at low or high dose, single or two shots; roughly five received placebo; per-sample allocation not given. Day 63 after the first vaccine or placebo injection was the time point for sampling. Donation was by an adult aged 18-55 years who was in Boston. Trimming stripped 5 bases from V and 5 bases from J, with 9 bases between. CDR3 length: 11 amino acids. Germline CDR1 reads SQVTM; CDR2 reads ANQGSEA.

This specimen was peripheral blood, taken in a trial of Ad26.COV2.S vaccine versus placebo. This TCR came from a person between 18 and 59 years old who received the Ad26.COV2.S COVID-19 vaccine or a placebo. V gene TRBV29-1 combines with J gene TRBJ2-5, with no clear D. CDR3 amino acids: CSVTLRETQYF. In DNA, the CDR3 is TGCAGCGTTACACTTAGGGAGACCCAGTACTTC.